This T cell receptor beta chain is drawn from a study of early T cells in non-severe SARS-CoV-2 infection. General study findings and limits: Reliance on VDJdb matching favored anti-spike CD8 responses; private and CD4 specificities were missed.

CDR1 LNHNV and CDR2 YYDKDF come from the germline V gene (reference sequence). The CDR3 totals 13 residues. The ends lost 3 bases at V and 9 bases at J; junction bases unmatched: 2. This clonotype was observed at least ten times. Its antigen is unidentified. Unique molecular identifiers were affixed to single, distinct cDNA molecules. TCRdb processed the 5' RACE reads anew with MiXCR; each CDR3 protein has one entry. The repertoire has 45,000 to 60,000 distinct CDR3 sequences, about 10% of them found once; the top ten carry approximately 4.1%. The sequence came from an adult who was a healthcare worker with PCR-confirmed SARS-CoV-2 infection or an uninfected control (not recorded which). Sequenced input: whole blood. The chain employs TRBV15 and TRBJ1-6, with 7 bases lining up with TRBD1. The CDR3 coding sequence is TGTGCCACCAGCAGTGACAGGGTTTCACCCCTCCACTTT. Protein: CATSSDRVSPLHF.